This TCR beta chain was documented in a study of blood T cell repertoires in COVID-19. As for the study in general: Specimens from acute and convalescent COVID-19 originated in the United States, Italy and Spain. Nucleic acid was either cDNA or gDNA, and it came from T cells, B-cell-depleted T cells, or PBMCs.

In the study's own analysis: Reference gene primer amplification yielded estimated nucleated cell counts. The method was immunoSEQ multiplex PCR; TCRdb's version includes in-frame clones alone and lacks a portion of them. The V and J calls and the clone size are those of that table, but D and trimming were determined from the DNA. The sample has some 520,000 clones, roughly 89% seen once; the top ten hold 0.7% to 1%. The germline gives CDR1 SGHAT, CDR2 FQNNGV. The CDR3 runs to 15 residues. Trimming pared 3 bases from V and 2 bases from J, leaving 8 bases between. This clone was detected only once. The chain uses TRBV11-2 and TRBJ1-6, with D unclear. This TCR came from a man between 18 and 29 years old with COVID-19, enrolled during active disease. The material sequenced was peripheral blood. The CDR3 nucleotides read TGTGCCAGCAGCTTGAGGAGGGCCTATAATTCACCCCTCCACTTT. It translates to CASSLRRAYNSPLHF.